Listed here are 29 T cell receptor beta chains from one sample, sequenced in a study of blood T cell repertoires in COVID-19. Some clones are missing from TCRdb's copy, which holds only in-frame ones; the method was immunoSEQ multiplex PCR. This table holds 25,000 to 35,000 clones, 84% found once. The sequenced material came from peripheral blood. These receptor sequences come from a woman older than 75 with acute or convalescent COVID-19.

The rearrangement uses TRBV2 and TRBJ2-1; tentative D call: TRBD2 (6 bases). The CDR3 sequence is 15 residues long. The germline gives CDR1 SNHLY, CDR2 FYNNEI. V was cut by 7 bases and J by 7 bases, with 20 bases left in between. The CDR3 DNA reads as TGTGCCAGCACCCCCTTTGTGGGAGGCAGAAATGAGCAGTTCTTC. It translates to CASTPFVGGRNEQFF.

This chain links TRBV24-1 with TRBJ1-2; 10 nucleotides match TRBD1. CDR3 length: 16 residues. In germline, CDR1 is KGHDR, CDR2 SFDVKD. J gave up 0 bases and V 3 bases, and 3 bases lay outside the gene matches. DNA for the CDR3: TGTGCCACCAGTGATGGCGGGACAGGGGCTAACTATGGCTACACCTTC. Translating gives CATSDGGTGANYGYTF.

In DNA, the CDR3 is TGCGCCAGCAGCTTGGAGGCAGGGCCTAATGAAAAACTGTTTTTT. Residues: CASSLEAGPNEKLFF. This chain joins TRBV5-1 and TRBJ1-4; TRBD1 might be the D (5 bases). V dropped 0 bases and J dropped 3 bases, with 9 bases sitting between them. Germline V gene sequence: CDR1 SGHRS, CDR2 YFSETQ. The CDR3 loop spans 15 amino acids.

The CDR3 region has the DNA TGCGCCAGCAGCCAAATGACTAGCGGGAACACAGATACGCAGTATTTT. Protein sequence: CASSQMTSGNTDTQYF. The J gene is TRBJ2-3, the V gene TRBV4-1; TRBD2 matches at 11 bases. Trimming removed 2 bases from V and 2 bases from J; junction bases left unmatched: 3. Germline V gives CDR1 MGHRA, CDR2 YSYEKL. The CDR3 spans 16 residues.

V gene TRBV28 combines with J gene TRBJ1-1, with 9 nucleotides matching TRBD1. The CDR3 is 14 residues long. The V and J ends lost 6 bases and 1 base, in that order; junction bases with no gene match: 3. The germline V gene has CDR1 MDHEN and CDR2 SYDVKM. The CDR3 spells CASRNRGRNTEAFF. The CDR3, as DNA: TGTGCCAGCAGAAACAGGGGGCGGAACACTGAAGCTTTCTTT.

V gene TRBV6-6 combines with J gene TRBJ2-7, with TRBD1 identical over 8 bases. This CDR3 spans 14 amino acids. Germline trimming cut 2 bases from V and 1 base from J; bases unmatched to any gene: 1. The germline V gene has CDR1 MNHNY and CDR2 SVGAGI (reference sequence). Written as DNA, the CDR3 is TGTGCCAGCAGTTACCGGGACAGGTCCTACGAGCAGTACTTC. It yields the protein CASSYRDRSYEQYF.

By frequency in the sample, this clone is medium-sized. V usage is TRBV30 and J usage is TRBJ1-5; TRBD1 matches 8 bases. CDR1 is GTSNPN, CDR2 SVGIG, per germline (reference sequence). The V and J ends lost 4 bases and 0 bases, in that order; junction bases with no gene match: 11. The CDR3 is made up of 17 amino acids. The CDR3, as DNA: TGTGCCTGGACCCGACCCACAGGGGGATATAGCAATCAGCCCCAGCATTTT. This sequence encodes CAWTRPTGGYSNQPQHF.

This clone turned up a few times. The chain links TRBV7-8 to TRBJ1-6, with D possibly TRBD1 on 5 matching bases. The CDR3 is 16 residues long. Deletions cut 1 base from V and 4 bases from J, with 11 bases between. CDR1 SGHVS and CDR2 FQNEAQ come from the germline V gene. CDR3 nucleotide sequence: TGTGCCAGCAGCTTAGAAAGGGAGGGGTATAATTCACCCCTCCACTTT. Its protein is CASSLEREGYNSPLHF. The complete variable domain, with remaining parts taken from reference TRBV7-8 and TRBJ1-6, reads GAGVSQSPRYKVAKRGQDVALRCDPISGHVSLFWYQQALGQGPEFLTYFQNEAQLDKSGLPSDRFFAERPEGSVSTLKIQRTQQEDSAVYLCASSLEREGYNSPLHFGNGTRLTVT.

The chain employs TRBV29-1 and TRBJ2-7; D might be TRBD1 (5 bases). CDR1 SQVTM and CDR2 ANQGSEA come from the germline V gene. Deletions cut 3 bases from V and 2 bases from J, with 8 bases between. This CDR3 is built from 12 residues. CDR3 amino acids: CSVDDSAYEQYF. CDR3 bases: TGCAGCGTTGATGACAGCGCCTACGAGCAGTACTTC.

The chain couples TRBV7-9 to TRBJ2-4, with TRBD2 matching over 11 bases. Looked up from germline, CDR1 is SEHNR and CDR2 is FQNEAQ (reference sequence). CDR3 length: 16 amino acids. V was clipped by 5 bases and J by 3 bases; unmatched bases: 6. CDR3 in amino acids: CASSILAGARKNIQYF. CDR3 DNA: TGTGCCAGCAGCATACTAGCGGGGGCCCGCAAAAACATTCAGTACTTC.

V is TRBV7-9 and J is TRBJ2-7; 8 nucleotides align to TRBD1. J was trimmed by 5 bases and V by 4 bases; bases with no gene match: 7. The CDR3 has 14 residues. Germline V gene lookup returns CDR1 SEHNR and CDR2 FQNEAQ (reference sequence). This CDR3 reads CASSSRQGNHEQYF. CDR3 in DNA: TGTGCCAGCAGCTCCCGACAGGGGAACCACGAGCAGTACTTC.

Written as DNA, the CDR3 is TGTGCCAGTAGACCCCCCGCGGTCCATGAGCAGTTCTTC. Translation gives CASRPPAVHEQFF. The J gene is TRBJ2-1, the V gene TRBV19; no clear D gene. Trimming removed 6 bases at V and 8 bases at J, with 14 bases between. Germline loops: CDR1 LNHDA, CDR2 SQIVND (reference sequence). The CDR3 runs 13 residues.

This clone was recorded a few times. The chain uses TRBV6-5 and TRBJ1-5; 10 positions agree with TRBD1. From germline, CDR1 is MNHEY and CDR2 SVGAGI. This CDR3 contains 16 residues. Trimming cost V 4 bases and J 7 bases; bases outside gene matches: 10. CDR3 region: CASSSLDRGPVQPQHF. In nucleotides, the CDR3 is TGTGCCAGCAGTTCCCTAGACAGGGGGCCGGTACAGCCCCAGCATTTT.

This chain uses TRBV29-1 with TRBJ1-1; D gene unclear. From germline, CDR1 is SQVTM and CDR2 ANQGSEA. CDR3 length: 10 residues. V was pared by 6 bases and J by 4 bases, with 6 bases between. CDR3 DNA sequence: TGCAGCGTCCTGTTCACTGAAGCTTTCTTT. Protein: CSVLFTEAFF.

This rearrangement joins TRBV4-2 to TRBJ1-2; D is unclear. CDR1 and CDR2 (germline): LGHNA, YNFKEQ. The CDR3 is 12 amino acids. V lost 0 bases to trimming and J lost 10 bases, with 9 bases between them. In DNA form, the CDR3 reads TGTGCCAGCAGCCAAGACGGGAATACCTACACCTTC. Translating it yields CASSQDGNTYTF.

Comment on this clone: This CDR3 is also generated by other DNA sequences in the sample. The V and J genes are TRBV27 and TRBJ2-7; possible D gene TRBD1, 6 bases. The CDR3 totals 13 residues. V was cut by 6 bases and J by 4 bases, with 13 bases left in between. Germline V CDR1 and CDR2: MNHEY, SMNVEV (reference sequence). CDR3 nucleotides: TGTGCCAGCAGCCCAACAGGGTTGTACGAGCAGTACTTC. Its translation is CASSPTGLYEQYF.

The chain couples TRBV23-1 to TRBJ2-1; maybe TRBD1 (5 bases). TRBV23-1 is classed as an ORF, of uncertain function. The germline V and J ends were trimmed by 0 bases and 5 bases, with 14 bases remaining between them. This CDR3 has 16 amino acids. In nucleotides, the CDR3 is TGCGCCAGCAGTCAATCAGGGGCGGTCAGGCACAATGAGCAGTTCTTC. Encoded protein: CASSQSGAVRHNEQFF.

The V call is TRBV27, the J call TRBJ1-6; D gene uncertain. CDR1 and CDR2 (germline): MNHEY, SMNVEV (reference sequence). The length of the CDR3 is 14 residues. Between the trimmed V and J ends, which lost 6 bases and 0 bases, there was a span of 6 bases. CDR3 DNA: TGTGCCAGCAGGTACAACTCCTATAATTCACCCCTCCACTTT. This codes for CASRYNSYNSPLHF.

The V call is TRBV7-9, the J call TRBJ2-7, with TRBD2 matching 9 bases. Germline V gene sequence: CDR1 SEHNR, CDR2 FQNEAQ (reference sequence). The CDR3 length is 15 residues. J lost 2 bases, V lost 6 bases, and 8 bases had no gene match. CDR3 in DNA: TGTGCCAGCAGGGTAGAACTAGCGGGCCCCTACGAGCAGTACTTC. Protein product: CASRVELAGPYEQYF.

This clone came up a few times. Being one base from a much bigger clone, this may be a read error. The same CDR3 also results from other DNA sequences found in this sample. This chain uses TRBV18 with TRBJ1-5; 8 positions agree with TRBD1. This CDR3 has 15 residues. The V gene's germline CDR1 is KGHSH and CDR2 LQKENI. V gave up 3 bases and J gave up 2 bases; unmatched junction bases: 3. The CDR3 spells CASSPDRGGNQPQHF. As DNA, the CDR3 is TGTGCCAGCTCACCTGACAGGGGTGGCAATCAGCCCCAGCATTTT.

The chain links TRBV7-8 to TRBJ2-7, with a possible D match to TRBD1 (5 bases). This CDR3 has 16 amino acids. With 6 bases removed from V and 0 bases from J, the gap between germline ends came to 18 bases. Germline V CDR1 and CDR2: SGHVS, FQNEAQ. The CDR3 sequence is CASRQSGPGASYEQYF. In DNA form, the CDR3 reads TGTGCCAGCAGACAGAGTGGGCCTGGGGCCTCCTACGAGCAGTACTTC.

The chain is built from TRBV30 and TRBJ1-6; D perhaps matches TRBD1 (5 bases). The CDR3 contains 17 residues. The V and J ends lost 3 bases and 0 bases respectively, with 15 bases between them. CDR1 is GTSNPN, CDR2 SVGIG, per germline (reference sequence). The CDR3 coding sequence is TGTGCCTGGAGCGAGGGGCGGGGGAGCTCCTATAATTCACCCCTCCACTTT. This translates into CAWSEGRGSSYNSPLHF.

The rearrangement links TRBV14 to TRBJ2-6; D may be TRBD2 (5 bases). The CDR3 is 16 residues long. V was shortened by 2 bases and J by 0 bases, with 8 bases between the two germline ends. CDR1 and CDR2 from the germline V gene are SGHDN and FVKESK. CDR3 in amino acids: CASSQRRASGANVLTF. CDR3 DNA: TGTGCCAGCAGCCAAAGGCGGGCCTCTGGGGCCAACGTCCTGACTTTC.

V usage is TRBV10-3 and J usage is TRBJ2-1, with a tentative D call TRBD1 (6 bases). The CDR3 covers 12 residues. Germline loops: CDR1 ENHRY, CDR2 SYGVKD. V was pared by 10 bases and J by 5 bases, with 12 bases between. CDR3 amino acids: CATSDRNNEQFF. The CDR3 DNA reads TGTGCCACTTCCGACAGGAACAATGAGCAGTTCTTC.

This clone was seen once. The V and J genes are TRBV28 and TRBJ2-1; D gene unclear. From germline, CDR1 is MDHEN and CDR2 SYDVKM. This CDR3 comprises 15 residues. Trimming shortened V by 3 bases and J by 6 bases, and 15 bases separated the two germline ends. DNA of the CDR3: TGTGCCAGCAGTTTGAGGTCATCGAGAGGCAATGAGCAGTTCTTC. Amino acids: CASSLRSSRGNEQFF.

The CDR3 loop reads CAISESVRGGGTDTQYF. The DNA of the CDR3 is TGTGCCATCAGTGAGTCGGTTCGGGGAGGGGGCACAGATACGCAGTATTTT. J is TRBJ2-3 and V is TRBV10-3; 7 bases are shared with TRBD2. CDR1 and CDR2 from the germline V gene are ENHRY and SYGVKD. Trimming took 0 bases from V and 1 from J; bases not matched to a gene: 7. CDR3 length: 17 residues.

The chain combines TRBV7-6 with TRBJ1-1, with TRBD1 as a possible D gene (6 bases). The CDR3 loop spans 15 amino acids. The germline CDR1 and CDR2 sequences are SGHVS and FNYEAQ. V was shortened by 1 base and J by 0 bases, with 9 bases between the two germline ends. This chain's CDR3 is CASSLGGGLNTEAFF. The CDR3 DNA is TGTGCCAGCAGCTTAGGTGGGGGCCTGAACACTGAAGCTTTCTTT.

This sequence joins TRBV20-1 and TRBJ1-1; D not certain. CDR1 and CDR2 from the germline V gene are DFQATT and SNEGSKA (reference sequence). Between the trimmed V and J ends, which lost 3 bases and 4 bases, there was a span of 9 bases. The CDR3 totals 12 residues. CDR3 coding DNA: TGCAGTGCTAGTAACCGGGGCACTGAAGCTTTCTTT. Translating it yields CSASNRGTEAFF.

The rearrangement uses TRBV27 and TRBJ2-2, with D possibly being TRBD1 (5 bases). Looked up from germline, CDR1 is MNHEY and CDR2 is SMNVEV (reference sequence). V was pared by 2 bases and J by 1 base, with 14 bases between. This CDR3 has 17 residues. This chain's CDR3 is CASSLLWRQRNTGELFF. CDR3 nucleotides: TGTGCCAGCAGTTTACTGTGGCGACAGCGGAACACCGGGGAGCTGTTTTTT.